A single sample is the source of the 31 T cell receptor beta chains below, sequenced in a study of cytomegalovirus exposure and HLA in healthy donors. PCR involved 60 Vbeta and 13 Jbeta primers. Only in-frame clones appear in the TCRdb table, and some are missing; sequencing was by immunoSEQ multiplex PCR. The listing records around 140,000 clones. The specimen was PBMCs. The origin of the receptors is a woman aged 40 to 50 in good health and CMV-seropositive.

J is TRBJ2-3 and V is TRBV7-2, with D perhaps matching TRBD2 (5 bases). CDR1 SGHTA and CDR2 FQGNSA come from the germline V gene. The length of the CDR3 is 15 residues. V lost 4 bases and J 1 base, leaving 12 bases between the germline ends. The CDR3 loop reads CASSSSRSGTDTQYF. The DNA for the CDR3 is TGTGCCAGCAGCTCGAGTCGTAGCGGCACAGATACGCAGTATTTT.

The chain couples TRBV15 to TRBJ2-7, with 9 bases fitting TRBD2. There are 13 residues in the CDR3. The J segment lost 1 base and the V segment lost 6 bases, leaving 1 base of the junction unmatched. Germline V gene data show CDR1 as LNHNV and CDR2 as YYDKDF (reference sequence). The CDR3 nucleotides read TGTGCCACCAGTAGCGGGAGATCCTACGAGCAGTACTTC. Amino acids: CATSSGRSYEQYF. Drawing the rest from reference TRBV15 and TRBJ2-7, the complete variable domain is DAMVIQNPRYQVTQFGKPVTLSCSQTLNHNVMYWYQQKSSQAPKLLFHYYDKDFNNEADTPDNFQSRRPNTSFCFLDIRSPGLGDTAMYLCATSSGRSYEQYFGPGTRLTVT.

The genes are TRBV6-5 and TRBJ1-1; D is possibly TRBD1 (5 bases). Germline V gene lookup returns CDR1 MNHEY and CDR2 SVGAGI. V gave up 0 bases and J gave up 4 bases, with 6 bases separating them. CDR3 length equals 13 residues. The CDR3 DNA sequence: TGTGCCAGCAGTTACTCGGGGGGCACTGAAGCTTTCTTT. Translation: CASSYSGGTEAFF.

CDR3 sequence reads: CAIRDSTQETQYF. The CDR3 DNA sequence: TGTGCCATCAGGGACAGTACCCAAGAGACCCAGTACTTC. The chain carries TRBV10-3 and TRBJ2-5, with a tentative D call TRBD1 (6 bases). Germline V CDR1 and CDR2: ENHRY, SYGVKD. V was cut by 6 bases and J by 1 base, with 9 bases left in between. This CDR3 comprises 13 residues.

V is TRBV7-2 and J is TRBJ2-3; tentatively, D is TRBD1 (6 bases). V lost 7 bases, J lost 1 base, and 15 bases lay in between. CDR3 length equals 15 residues. Per the germline V gene, CDR1 is SGHTA and CDR2 is FQGNSA. The CDR3 nucleotides read TGTGCCAGCACCCAGGGGCTGGGGGGCACAGATACGCAGTATTTT. Translation gives CASTQGLGGTDTQYF. Full variable domain (missing parts from reference TRBV7-2 and TRBJ2-3): GAGVSQSPSNKVTEKGKDVELRCDPISGHTALYWYRQSLGQGLEFLIYFQGNSAPDKSGLPSDRFSAERTGGSVSTLTIQRTQQEDSAVYLCASTQGLGGTDTQYFGPGTRLTVL.

The chain links TRBV28 to TRBJ1-1; D gene uncertain. Germline V gene sequence: CDR1 MDHEN, CDR2 SYDVKM. Trimming cost V 6 bases and J 5 bases, with 16 bases left between them. The CDR3 has 14 residues. CDR3 DNA sequence: TGTGCCAGCAGACCAGACGGGAGAGAGACTGAAGCTTTCTTT. Encoded protein: CASRPDGRETEAFF.

The CDR3 sequence is CASSFTAEGNEQFF. DNA for the CDR3: TGTGCCAGCAGCTTTACAGCGGAGGGGAATGAGCAGTTCTTC. The chain links TRBV5-4 to TRBJ2-1, with a tentative D call TRBD2 (6 bases). Germline-derived CDR1 and CDR2 are SGHNT and YYREEE (reference sequence). Trimming took 2 bases from V and 7 from J, leaving 13 bases between them. CDR3 length equals 14 residues.

The chain carries TRBV19 and TRBJ1-5; 7 bases line up with TRBD1. Trimming at V came to 6 bases and at J to 0 bases, leaving 5 bases not matched to a gene. Looked up from germline, CDR1 is LNHDA and CDR2 is SQIVND (reference sequence). The CDR3 has 15 amino acids. CDR3 sequence reads: CASRGRGYSNQPQHF. DNA of the CDR3: TGTGCCAGTAGGGGCAGGGGGTATAGCAATCAGCCCCAGCATTTT.

The chain couples TRBV28 to TRBJ2-3; 11 bases align to TRBD2. Germline assignment: CDR1 MDHEN and CDR2 SYDVKM. V dropped 5 bases and J dropped 4; count of bases not matched to a gene: 8. This CDR3 has 16 residues. As DNA, the CDR3 is TGTGCCAGCAGTGGGACTAGCGGAGGAGGGCCAGATACGCAGTATTTT. Residues: CASSGTSGGGPDTQYF. Combining the CDR3 with reference TRBV28 and TRBJ2-3 gives the whole variable domain DVKVTQSSRYLVKRTGEKVFLECVQDMDHENMFWYRQDPGLGLRLIYFSYDVKMKEKGDIPEGYSVSREKKERFSLILESASTNQTSMYLCASSGTSGGGPDTQYFGPGTRLTVL.

This chain connects TRBV6-5 to TRBJ2-1, with TRBD2 identical over 12 bases. This CDR3 region has 15 residues. V shed 2 bases and J 9 bases; nucleotides not matched to a gene: 5. Germline values: CDR1 MNHEY, CDR2 SVGAGI. In DNA, the CDR3 is TGTGCCAGCAGTTACCCCCTAGCGGGAGGGTTTGAGCAGTTCTTC. This translates into CASSYPLAGGFEQFF.

The chain combines TRBV7-9 with TRBJ2-5; D perhaps matches TRBD1 (5 bases). Trimming left V 5 bases short and J 5 bases short, with 15 bases between. The CDR3 covers 14 residues. Germline V gives CDR1 SEHNR, CDR2 FQNEAQ (reference sequence). CDR3 nucleotide sequence: TGTGCCAGCAGCCCTGACAGAGCCTGGGAGACCCAGTACTTC. Its translation is CASSPDRAWETQYF.

The V call is TRBV7-3, the J call TRBJ2-2; D is unresolved. The CDR3 has 12 amino acids. With 5 bases removed from V and 7 bases from J, the gap between germline ends came to 8 bases. Germline V lookup: CDR1 SGHTA, CDR2 FQGTGA. The CDR3 nucleotides are TGTGCCAGCAGCCAAGTCGGCGGGGAGCTGTTTTTT. Translation gives CASSQVGGELFF.

The V call is TRBV5-1, the J call TRBJ2-5; tentatively, D is TRBD2 (6 bases). The DNA end is more similar to TRBJ2-7, so the J call may be wrong. The germline gives CDR1 SGHRS, CDR2 YFSETQ. CDR3 size: 16 residues. The chain's CDR3 is CASSLRPPAGDYEQYF. Written as DNA, the CDR3 is TGCGCCAGCAGCTTACGTCCTCCAGCGGGCGACTACGAGCAGTACTTC.

The rearrangement uses TRBV10-3 and TRBJ2-7, with 7 bases that match TRBD1. Per the germline V gene, CDR1 is ENHRY and CDR2 is SYGVKD. The trim removed 2 bases at V and 6 bases at J, leaving 7 bases unmatched. The CDR3 is 14 residues long. The CDR3 region has the DNA TGTGCCATCAGTGAGCCAAACAGGGGCCGCGAGCAGTACTTC. Translating it yields CAISEPNRGREQYF.

The chain joins TRBV19 to TRBJ2-7, with 7 bases identical to TRBD2. Unmatched junction bases numbered 7, after V lost 3 bases and J lost 2 bases. Germline CDR1 LNHDA, CDR2 SQIVND (reference sequence). CDR3 length equals 15 residues. CDR3 residues: CASSMRAGLTYEQYF. DNA for the CDR3: TGTGCCAGTAGTATGCGAGCGGGGCTTACCTACGAGCAGTACTTC.

CDR3 sequence reads: CSAQGSKAFF. Here the CDR3 DNA reads TGCAGTGCCCAGGGGTCTAAGGCTTTCTTT. The J gene is TRBJ1-1, the V gene TRBV20-1; possibly TRBD1 for D (6 bases). Germline CDR1 reads DFQATT; CDR2 reads SNEGSKA (reference sequence). Trimming stripped 6 bases from V and 11 bases from J, with 13 bases between. The CDR3 consists of 10 residues.

Worth noting for this clone: Other DNA sequences in the sample encode the same CDR3. The chain couples TRBV19 to TRBJ2-5, with 12 bases identical to TRBD2. Per the germline V gene, CDR1 is LNHDA and CDR2 is SQIVND (reference sequence). This CDR3 contains 15 residues. The junction had 3 bases not matched to a gene; V was cut back by 5 bases and J by 2 bases. The CDR3, as DNA: TGTGCCAGTAGTCCCGGACTAGCGGGACAAGAGACCCAGTACTTC. Protein sequence: CASSPGLAGQETQYF.

V gene TRBV7-9 combines with J gene TRBJ2-2, with D uncertain. Trimming shortened V by 5 bases and J by 7 bases, and 14 bases separated the two germline ends. Germline-derived CDR1 and CDR2 are SEHNR and FQNEAQ (reference sequence). This CDR3 region has 14 residues. The CDR3 DNA follows: TGTGCCAGCAGCACAGACACAGTAGGCGGGGAGCTGTTTTTT. Translation: CASSTDTVGGELFF.

J is TRBJ2-3 and V is TRBV9; perhaps TRBD2 as D (6 bases). Per germline, CDR1 SGDLS and CDR2 YYNGEE. This CDR3 spans 14 amino acids. V was clipped by 0 bases and J by 2 bases, with 7 bases between them. The CDR3 sequence: CASSVELATDTQYF. In DNA, the CDR3 is TGTGCCAGCAGCGTAGAACTAGCCACAGATACGCAGTATTTT.

The rearrangement joins TRBV19 to TRBJ1-1; D possibly corresponds to TRBD1 (6 bases). The V and J ends lost 3 bases and 2 bases respectively, with 13 bases between them. Germline values: CDR1 LNHDA, CDR2 SQIVND (reference sequence). The length of the CDR3 is 15 residues. For the CDR3, the DNA is TGTGCCAGTAGTATCGGGGGGGCGAGAAACACTGAAGCTTTCTTT. Translation: CASSIGGARNTEAFF.

The V call is TRBV28, the J call TRBJ2-7; 10 bases map to TRBD1. V shed 3 bases, J shed 5 bases, and the junction held 7 bases outside the gene matches. The CDR3 contains 15 residues. Germline loops: CDR1 MDHEN, CDR2 SYDVKM. CDR3 sequence (DNA): TGTGCCAGCAGTTTGTCCGGGACAGGGGAAAACGAGCAGTACTTC. It is translated as CASSLSGTGENEQYF. The full variable domain, completed using reference TRBV28 and TRBJ2-7, is DVKVTQSSRYLVKRTGEKVFLECVQDMDHENMFWYRQDPGLGLRLIYFSYDVKMKEKGDIPEGYSVSREKKERFSLILESASTNQTSMYLCASSLSGTGENEQYFGPGTRLTVT.

V usage is TRBV6-1 and J usage is TRBJ1-5; weak D call: TRBD1 (6 bases). CDR1 and CDR2 (germline): MNHNS, SASEGT. V lost 2 bases and J lost 6, with 11 bases in between. The length of the CDR3 is 14 residues. The CDR3 protein is CASSEHRAGQPQHF. CDR3 in DNA: TGTGCCAGCAGTGAACACAGGGCGGGTCAGCCCCAGCATTTT.

The chain carries TRBV15 and TRBJ2-5; 9 bases fit TRBD1. CDR1 and CDR2 (germline): LNHNV, YYDKDF (reference sequence). V gave up 6 bases and J gave up 1 base; unmatched junction bases: 6. The CDR3 is 15 amino acids. CDR3 nucleotide sequence: TGTGCCACCAGGAAACCGGGACAGGGCCAAGAGACCCAGTACTTC. Encoded protein: CATRKPGQGQETQYF.

This chain joins TRBV5-1 and TRBJ2-1, with 10 nucleotides matching TRBD1. CDR1 and CDR2 from the germline V gene are SGHRS and YFSETQ. The V segment lost 4 bases and the J segment 4 bases; nucleotides outside the gene matches: 5. The CDR3 loop spans 15 amino acids. CDR3 DNA: TGCGCCAGCAGCCCTGGACAGGGGGTTTACAATGAGCAGTTCTTC. It codes for CASSPGQGVYNEQFF.

In regard to this clone: Other DNA sequences within the sample encode an identical CDR3. The chain carries TRBV6-5 and TRBJ2-7; TRBD1 agrees at 9 bases. CDR1 and CDR2 from the germline V gene are MNHEY and SVGAGI. The V gene end was trimmed by 5 bases and the J gene end by 2 bases; junction bases not matched to a gene: 4. The CDR3 runs 14 residues. The CDR3 DNA reads TGTGCCAGCAGTCGGGACAGGGCAACCTACGAGCAGTACTTC. This gives the protein CASSRDRATYEQYF.

The J gene is TRBJ2-2, the V gene TRBV7-3; TRBD2 agrees at 10 bases. Losses at the gene ends were 4 bases for V and 2 bases for J; bases not matched to a gene: 4. The CDR3 consists of 16 residues. The V gene's germline CDR1 is SGHTA and CDR2 FQGTGA. Written as DNA, the CDR3 is TGTGCCAGCAGCTCTGGACTAGCGGAAAACACCGGGGAGCTGTTTTTT. It encodes CASSSGLAENTGELFF.

The chain carries TRBV5-4 and TRBJ2-7; 8 positions agree with TRBD2. This CDR3 comprises 14 residues. Unmatched junction bases numbered 3, after V lost 0 bases and J lost 4 bases. In germline, CDR1 is SGHNT, CDR2 YYREEE (reference sequence). The CDR3 coding sequence is TGTGCCAGCAGCTTGGCAGGCGGGAGGTACGAGCAGTACTTC. This translates into CASSLAGGRYEQYF.

The genes are TRBV19 and TRBJ2-7, with D possibly TRBD1 on 6 matching bases. The CDR3 sequence is 12 residues long. Germline values: CDR1 LNHDA, CDR2 SQIVND (reference sequence). V was trimmed by 5 bases and J by 4 bases, leaving 9 bases between them. CDR3 coding DNA: TGTGCCAGTAGTCAAGGACAGTACGAGCAGTACTTC. Amino acids: CASSQGQYEQYF.

This chain connects TRBV28 to TRBJ1-2; 7 nucleotides agree with TRBD1. Germline-derived CDR1 and CDR2 are MDHEN and SYDVKM. V was pared by 8 bases and J by 8 bases, with 11 bases of the junction left unmatched. The CDR3 covers 13 residues. In nucleotides, the CDR3 is TGTGCCAGCGGGCTACAGGGGCTAGGGGGCTACACCTTC. Encoded protein: CASGLQGLGGYTF.

The chain combines TRBV29-1 with TRBJ2-3; 12 bases are a match to TRBD2. This CDR3 contains 16 residues. The V gene end was trimmed by 5 bases and the J gene end by 3 bases; junction bases not matched to a gene: 9. In germline, CDR1 is SQVTM, CDR2 ANQGSEA. CDR3 region: CSVTTRLAGATDTQYF. The CDR3 DNA reads as TGCAGCGTTACGACACGACTAGCGGGAGCAACAGATACGCAGTATTTT.

The rearrangement links TRBV6-5 to TRBJ2-2; no clear D. In germline, CDR1 is MNHEY, CDR2 SVGAGI. Trimming stripped 7 bases from V and 1 base from J, with 10 bases between. The CDR3 contains 14 residues. The CDR3 sequence is CASTITRNTGELFF. CDR3 DNA: TGTGCCAGCACTATTACCCGGAACACCGGGGAGCTGTTTTTT.